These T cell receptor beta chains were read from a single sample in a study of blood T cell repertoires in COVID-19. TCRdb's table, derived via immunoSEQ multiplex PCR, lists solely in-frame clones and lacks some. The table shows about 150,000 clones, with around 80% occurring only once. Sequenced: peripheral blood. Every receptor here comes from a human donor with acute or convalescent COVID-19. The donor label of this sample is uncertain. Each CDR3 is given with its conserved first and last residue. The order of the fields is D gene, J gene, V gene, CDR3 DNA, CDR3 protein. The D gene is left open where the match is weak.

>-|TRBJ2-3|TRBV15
TGTGCCACCAGCCGCACGCCGGGACTGACAGATACGCAGTATTTT
CATSRTPGLTDTQYF
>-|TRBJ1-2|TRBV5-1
TGCGCCAGCAGCTTGGCGGCATCCGGAGGGGATGGCTACACCTTC
CASSLAASGGDGYTF
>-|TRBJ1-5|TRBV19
TGTGCCAGTAGCGATCCGCAGGCTGTGCAGCCCCAGCATTTT
CASSDPQAVQPQHF
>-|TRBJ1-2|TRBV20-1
TGCAGTGCTAGCGGGAACTATGGCTACACCTTC
CSASGNYGYTF
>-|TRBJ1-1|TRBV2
TGTGCCAGCAGTTCCCGTCGGACCGGGAATGAAGCTTTCTTT
CASSSRRTGNEAFF
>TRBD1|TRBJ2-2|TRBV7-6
TGTGCCAGCACCAGGAACACAGGGGTCTTGAACACCGGGGAGCTGTTTTTT
CASTRNTGVLNTGELFF
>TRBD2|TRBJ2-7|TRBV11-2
TGTGCCAGCAGCTCTTTCGGGGGGGCCTACGAGCAGTACTTC
CASSSFGGAYEQYF
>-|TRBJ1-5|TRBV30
TGTGCCTGGAGTGAGCCCTCCTCGACAGGCCAGAGTCAGCCCCAGCATTTT
CAWSEPSSTGQSQPQHF
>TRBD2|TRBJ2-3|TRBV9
TGTGCCAGCAGCGTAACTAGCGGGGATTATACGCAGTATTTT
CASSVTSGDYTQYF
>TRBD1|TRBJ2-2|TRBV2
TGTGCCAGCAGTTACAGGGGGACCGGGGAGCTGTTTTTT
CASSYRGTGELFF
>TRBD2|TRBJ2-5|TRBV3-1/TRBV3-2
TGTGCCAGCAGCCCCTCAAGGGGGACTAGGGGAGTGGAGACCCAGTACTTC
CASSPSRGTRGVETQYF
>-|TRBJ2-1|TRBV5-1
TGCGCCAGCAGCTTGTCCGGACTTACCAGCGGGGAGCAGTTCTTC
CASSLSGLTSGEQFF
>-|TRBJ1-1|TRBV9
TGTGCCAGCAGCGTCACGGGACACAACACTGAAGCTTTCTTT
CASSVTGHNTEAFF
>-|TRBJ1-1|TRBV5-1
TGCGCCAGCAGCTTGAATCGGCCAGGGCTTCAGAACACTGAAGCTTTCTTT
CASSLNRPGLQNTEAFF
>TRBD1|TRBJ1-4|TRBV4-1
TGCGCCAGCTCCGCTAGGCGGGACAGGAATGAAAAACTGTTTTTT
CASSARRDRNEKLFF
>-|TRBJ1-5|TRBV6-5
TGTGCCAGCAGTTACGTCAGGGGCGCTGGTCAGCCCCAGCATTTT
CASSYVRGAGQPQHF
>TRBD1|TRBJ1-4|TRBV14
TGTGCCAGCAGCCTCTCCGGGACAGGCGCAGAAAAACTGTTTTTT
CASSLSGTGAEKLFF
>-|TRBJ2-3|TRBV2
TGTGCCAGCAATATAGGCACAGATACGCAGTATTTT
CASNIGTDTQYF
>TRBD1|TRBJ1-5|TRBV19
TGTGCCAGCAAGGGGGCCTTCAATCAGCCCCAGCATTTT
CASKGAFNQPQHF
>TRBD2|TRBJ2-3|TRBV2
TGTGCCAGCAGTTGGACTAGCGGGGGGAACACAGATACGCAGTATTTT
CASSWTSGGNTDTQYF
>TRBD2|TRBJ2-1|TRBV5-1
TGCGCCAGCAGCAGGGGACTAGCGGGGGAAGGCTACAATGAGCAGTTCTTC
CASSRGLAGEGYNEQFF
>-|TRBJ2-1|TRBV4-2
TGTGCCAGCAGCCAAGAAGGCCGACTACCCCTTAATGAGCAGTTCTTC
CASSQEGRLPLNEQFF
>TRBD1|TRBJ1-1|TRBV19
TGTGCCAGTAGTACACAAAGACAGGGGGCCGGGAACACTGAAGCTTTCTTT
CASSTQRQGAGNTEAFF